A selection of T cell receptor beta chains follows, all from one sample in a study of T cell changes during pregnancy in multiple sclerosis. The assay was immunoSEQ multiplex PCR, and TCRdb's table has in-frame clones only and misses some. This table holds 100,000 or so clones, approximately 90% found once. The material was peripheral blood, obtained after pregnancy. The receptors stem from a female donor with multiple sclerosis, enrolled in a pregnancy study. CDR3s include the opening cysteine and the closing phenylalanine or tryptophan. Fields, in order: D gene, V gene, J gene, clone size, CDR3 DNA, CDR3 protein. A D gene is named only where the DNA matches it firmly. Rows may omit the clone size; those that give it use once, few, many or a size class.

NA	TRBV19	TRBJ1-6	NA	TGTGCCAGTAGTATTCGGGGTGGAAATTCACCCCTCCACTTT	CASSIRGGNSPLHF
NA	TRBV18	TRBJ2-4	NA	TGTGCCAGCTCACCCCAACGGGGGATCGATCAGATTTTTTTAGCCAAAAACATTCAGTACTTC	CASSPQRGIDQIFLAKNIQYF
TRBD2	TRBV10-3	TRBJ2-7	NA	TGTGCCATCAAACCTAGTAGCGGGGGGTTCGCCGAGCAGTACTTC	CAIKPSSGGFAEQYF
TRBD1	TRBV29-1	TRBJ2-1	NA	TGCAGCGTGGGGGGGCGGGGACAGGGGGACATTGAGCAGTTCTTC	CSVGGRGQGDIEQFF
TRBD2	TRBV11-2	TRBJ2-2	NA	TGTGCCAGCAGTCCCCGTGGGCGGGGGGGCCGGTTGGGAGTCGGGGAGCTGTTTTTT	CASSPRGRGGRLGVGELFF
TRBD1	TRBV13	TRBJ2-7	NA	TGTGCCAGCAGCTCCTGGGACAGGGGAGCCCACGAGCAGTACTTC	CASSSWDRGAHEQYF
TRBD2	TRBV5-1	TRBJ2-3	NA	TGCGCCAGCAGCCCCGGACTAGCGCCGAGCACAGATACGCAGTATTTT	CASSPGLAPSTDTQYF
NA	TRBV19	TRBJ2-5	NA	TGTGCCAGTAGTACGGGGACAACCAGCCAAGAGACCCAGTACTTC	CASSTGTTSQETQYF
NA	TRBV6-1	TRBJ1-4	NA	TGTGCCAGCAGTCAGATTACAGGGAGGGATCTGTTTTTT	CASSQITGRDLFF
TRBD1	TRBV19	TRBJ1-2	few	TGTGCCAGTCATTTCGGGACAGACTATGGCTACACCTTC	CASHFGTDYGYTF
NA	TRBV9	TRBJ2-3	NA	TGTGCCAGCAGCGCCCCAGAGGACACAGATACGCAGTATTTT	CASSAPEDTDTQYF
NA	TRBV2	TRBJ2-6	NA	TGTGCCAGCAGTGAATTCGGGTCCTCTGGGGCCAACGTCCTGACTTTC	CASSEFGSSGANVLTF
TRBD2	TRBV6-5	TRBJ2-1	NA	TGTGCCAGCAGTCCCAGCGCGGGGGGCGACAATGAGCAGTTCTTC	CASSPSAGGDNEQFF
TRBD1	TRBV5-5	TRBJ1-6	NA	TGTGCCAGCAGCTTGGAGGGGGCACTTAATTCACCCCTCCACTTT	CASSLEGALNSPLHF
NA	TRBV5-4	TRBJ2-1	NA	TGTGCCAGCAGCCCTGAGAGTTCCTACAATGAGCAGTTCTTC	CASSPESSYNEQFF
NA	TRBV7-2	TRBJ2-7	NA	TGTGCCAGCAGCTTAGAGTGGAGCTACGAGCAGTACTTC	CASSLEWSYEQYF
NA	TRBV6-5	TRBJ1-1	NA	TGTGCCAGCAGTTACCGACAGATGAACACTGAAGCTTTCTTT	CASSYRQMNTEAFF
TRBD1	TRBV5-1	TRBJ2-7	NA	TGCGCCAGCAGCTCCCCCAGCCCGGGACAGGGGCCATACGAGCAGTACTTC	CASSSPSPGQGPYEQYF
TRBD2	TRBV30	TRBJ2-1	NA	TGTGCCTGGAGTGGGGGACTAAGCGGGGCGGTCAGTGAGCAGTTCTTC	CAWSGGLSGAVSEQFF
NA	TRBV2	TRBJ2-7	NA	TGTGCCAGCACTGAGGGGGGGAACGAGCAGTACTTC	CASTEGGNEQYF
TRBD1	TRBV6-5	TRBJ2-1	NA	TGTGCCAGCAGTAGACAGGGGACATACAATGAGCAGTTCTTC	CASSRQGTYNEQFF
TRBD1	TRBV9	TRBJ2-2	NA	TGTGCCAGCAGCCCACCCTATCGGACAGGGTGGGAGACCGGGGAGCTGTTTTTT	CASSPPYRTGWETGELFF
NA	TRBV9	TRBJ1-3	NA	TGTGCCAGCAGCGTTGACAGATCTGGAAACACCATATATTTT	CASSVDRSGNTIYF
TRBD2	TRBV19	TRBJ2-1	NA	TGTGCCAGTAGTATCCGGCTAGCGGGGGGGTGGAATGAGCAGTTCTTC	CASSIRLAGGWNEQFF
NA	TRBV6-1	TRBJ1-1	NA	TGTGCCAGCAGTGAGGTGACACCGAACACTGAAGCTTTCTTT	CASSEVTPNTEAFF
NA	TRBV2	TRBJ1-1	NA	TGTGCCAGCAGTGAAGCAAGTTTGAGGAACACTGAAGCTTTCTTT	CASSEASLRNTEAFF
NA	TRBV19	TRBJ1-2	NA	TGTGCCAGTAGTCCAAGCGGTATGAGGGATAACTATGGCTACACCTTC	CASSPSGMRDNYGYTF
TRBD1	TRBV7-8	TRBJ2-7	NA	TGTGCCAGCAGCTACGGGACAGGGGACGAGCAGTACTTC	CASSYGTGDEQYF
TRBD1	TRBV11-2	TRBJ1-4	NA	TGTGCCAGCAGCTTAGGGACAGGGGGAAATGAAAAACTGTTTTTT	CASSLGTGGNEKLFF
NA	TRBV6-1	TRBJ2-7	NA	TGTGCCAGCAGTGAACTTTGGGGCAGGACAACCTACGAGCAGTACTTC	CASSELWGRTTYEQYF
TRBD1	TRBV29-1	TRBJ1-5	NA	TGCAGCGTCGTACTTACAGGGGTCGGCAATCAGCCCCAGCATTTT	CSVVLTGVGNQPQHF